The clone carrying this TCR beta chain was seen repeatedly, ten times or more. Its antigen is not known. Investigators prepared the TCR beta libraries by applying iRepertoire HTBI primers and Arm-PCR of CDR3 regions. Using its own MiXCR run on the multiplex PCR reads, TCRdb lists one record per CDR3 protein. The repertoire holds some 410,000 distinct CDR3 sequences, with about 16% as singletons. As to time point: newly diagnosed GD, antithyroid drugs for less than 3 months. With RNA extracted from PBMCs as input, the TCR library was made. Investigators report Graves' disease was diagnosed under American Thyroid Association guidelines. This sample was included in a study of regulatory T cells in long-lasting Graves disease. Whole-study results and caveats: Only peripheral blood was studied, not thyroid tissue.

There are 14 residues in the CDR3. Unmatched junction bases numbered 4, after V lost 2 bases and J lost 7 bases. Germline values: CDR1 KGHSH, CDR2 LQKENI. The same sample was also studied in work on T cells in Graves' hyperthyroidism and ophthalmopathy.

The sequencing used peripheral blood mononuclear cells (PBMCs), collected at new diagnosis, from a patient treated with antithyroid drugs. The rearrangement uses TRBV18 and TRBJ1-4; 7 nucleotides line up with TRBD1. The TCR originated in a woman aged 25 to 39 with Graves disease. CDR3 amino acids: CASSPETGFEKLFF. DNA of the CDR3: TGTGCCAGCTCACCAGAGACAGGGTTTGAAAAACTGTTTTTT.